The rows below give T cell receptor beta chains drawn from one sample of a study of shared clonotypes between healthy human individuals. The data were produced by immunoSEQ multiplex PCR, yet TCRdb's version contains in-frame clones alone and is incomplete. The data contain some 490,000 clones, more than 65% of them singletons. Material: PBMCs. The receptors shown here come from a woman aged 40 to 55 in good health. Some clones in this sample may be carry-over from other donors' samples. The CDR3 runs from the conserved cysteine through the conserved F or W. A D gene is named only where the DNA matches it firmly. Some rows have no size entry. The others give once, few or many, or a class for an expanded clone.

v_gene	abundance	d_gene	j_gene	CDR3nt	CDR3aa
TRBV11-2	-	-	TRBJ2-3	TGTGCCAGCAGCTGGGCTACGTCGTACACAGATACGCAGTATTTT	CASSWATSYTDTQYF
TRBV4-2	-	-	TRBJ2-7	TGTGCCAGCAGCCAAGGGGTAGCGGACTCCTACGAGCAGTACTTC	CASSQGVADSYEQYF
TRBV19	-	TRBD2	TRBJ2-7	TGTGCCAGTAGTAAAACTAGCGGGGCCCCCTACGAGCAGTACTTC	CASSKTSGAPYEQYF
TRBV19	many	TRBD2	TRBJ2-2	TGTGCCAGTAGTATCCTCGGACTAGAGGGCACCGGGGAGCTGTTTTTT	CASSILGLEGTGELFF
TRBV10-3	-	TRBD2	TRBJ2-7	TGTGCCATCTCCGAGCGGGAGGTGTACGAGCAGTACTTC	CAISEREVYEQYF
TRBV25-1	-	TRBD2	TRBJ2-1	TGTGCCAGCAACGGACTAGCGGGAGTTGGGTACAATGAGCAGTTCTTC	CASNGLAGVGYNEQFF
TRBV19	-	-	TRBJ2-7	TGTGCCAGTATCCCACCGGAAGGGGGGGATAAACACTCCTACGAGCAGTACTTC	CASIPPEGGDKHSYEQYF
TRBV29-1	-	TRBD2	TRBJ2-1	TGCAGCGTTGGACTAGCGGGAGGCGGTGAGCAGTTCTTC	CSVGLAGGGEQFF
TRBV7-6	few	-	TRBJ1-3	TGTGCCAGCAGCTTAGGCCGAGGGGGGAGTGGTGGAAACACCATATATTTT	CASSLGRGGSGGNTIYF
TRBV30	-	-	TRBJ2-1	TGTGCCTGGAACGGACTGGGGGTCTTTTATGAGCAGTTCTTC	CAWNGLGVFYEQFF
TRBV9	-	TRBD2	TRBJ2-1	TGTGCCAGCAGCACGACTAGCGGGAACCACTACAATGAGCAGTTCTTC	CASSTTSGNHYNEQFF
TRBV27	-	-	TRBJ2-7	TGTGCCAGCAGTTTCCCGGGGTCCTACGAGCAGTACTTC	CASSFPGSYEQYF
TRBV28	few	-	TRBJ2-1	TGTGCCGTCTTTACTAGGAATGAGCAGTTCTTC	CAVFTRNEQFF
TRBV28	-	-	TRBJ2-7	TGTGCCAGCAGTTCCCTATTGGGCCCGTCCTACGAGCAGTACTTC	CASSSLLGPSYEQYF
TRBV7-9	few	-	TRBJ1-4	TGTGCCAGCACCTTCGAGGGGGGAAGGGAAAAACTGTTTTTT	CASTFEGGREKLFF
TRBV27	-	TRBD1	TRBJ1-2	TGTGCCAGCAGTTCGGACAGGGGTGGCAGTGATTACTATGGCTACACCTTC	CASSSDRGGSDYYGYTF
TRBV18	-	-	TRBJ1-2	TGTGCCAGCTCACCTGGAGACAAGCGGGGCTACACCTTC	CASSPGDKRGYTF
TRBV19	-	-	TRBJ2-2	TGTGCCAGTAGTATATTCGGTGCAAGAAACACCGGGGAGCTGTTTTTT	CASSIFGARNTGELFF
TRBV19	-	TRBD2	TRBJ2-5	TGTGCCAGTAGTGAGCGGGAGGGGCCACAAGAGACCCAGTACTTC	CASSEREGPQETQYF
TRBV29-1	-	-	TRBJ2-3	TGCAGCGTTTTAAATCATGACGGGCCAGATACGCAGTATTTT	CSVLNHDGPDTQYF
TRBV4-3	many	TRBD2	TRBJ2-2	TGCGCCAGCACCCCCAAGAGCGGGAGGGCCACCGGGGAGCTGTTTTTT	CASTPKSGRATGELFF
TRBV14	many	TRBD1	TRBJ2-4	TGTGCCAGCAGCCCTGGGACAGGGAGGGACATTCAGTACTTC	CASSPGTGRDIQYF
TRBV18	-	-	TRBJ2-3	TGTGCCAGCTCATATGCGGCAGATACGCAGTATTTT	CASSYAADTQYF
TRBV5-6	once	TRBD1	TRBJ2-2	TGTGCCAGCAGCTTGGCACAGGGGGTTGGCGGGGAGCTGTTTTTT	CASSLAQGVGGELFF
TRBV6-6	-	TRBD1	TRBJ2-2	TGTGCCAGCAGCGGACAGGATGGAAACACCGGGGAGCTGTTTTTT	CASSGQDGNTGELFF
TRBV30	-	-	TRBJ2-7	TGTGCCTGGGGGAGGAGTGGCGAGCAGTACTTC	CAWGRSGEQYF
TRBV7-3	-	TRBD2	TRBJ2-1	TGTGCCAGCAGCTTAAACGGACTAGCGGGTGAGCAGTTCTTC	CASSLNGLAGEQFF